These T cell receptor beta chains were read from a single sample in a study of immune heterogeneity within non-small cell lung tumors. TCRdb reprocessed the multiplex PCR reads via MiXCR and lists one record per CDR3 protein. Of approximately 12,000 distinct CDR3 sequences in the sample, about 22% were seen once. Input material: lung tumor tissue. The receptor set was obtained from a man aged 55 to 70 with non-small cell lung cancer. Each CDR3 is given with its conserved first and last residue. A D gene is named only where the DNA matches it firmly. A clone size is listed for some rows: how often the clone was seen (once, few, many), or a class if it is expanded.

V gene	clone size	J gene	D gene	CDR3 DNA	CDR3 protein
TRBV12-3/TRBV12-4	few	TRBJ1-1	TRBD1	TGTGCCAGCAGACCCGGGGACAGGGGACAAAACACTGAAGCTTTCTTT	CASRPGDRGQNTEAFF
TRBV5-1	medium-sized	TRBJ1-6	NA	TGCGCCAGCAGCTTCTATGGCAGGGCCGATAATTCACCCCTCCACTTT	CASSFYGRADNSPLHF
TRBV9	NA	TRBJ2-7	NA	TGTGCCAGCAGCGTCAGGGAACTGGGAGAGCAGTACTTC	CASSVRELGEQYF
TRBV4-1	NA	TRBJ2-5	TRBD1	TGCGCCAGCAGCCAAGTGTTGGGACAGGGGAAGAGCCAGTACTTC	CASSQVLGQGKSQYF
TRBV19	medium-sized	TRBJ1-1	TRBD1	TGTGCCAGTAGTCTTTACAGGGGGCGTACTGAAGCTTTCTTT	CASSLYRGRTEAFF
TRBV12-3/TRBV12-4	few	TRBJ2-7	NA	TGTGCCAGCAGTGACCAAGTCTACGAGCAGTACTTC	CASSDQVYEQYF
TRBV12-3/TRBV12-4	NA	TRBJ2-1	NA	TGTGCCTCAGTGGAGAGCCCCTACAATGAGCAGTTCTTC	CASVESPYNEQFF
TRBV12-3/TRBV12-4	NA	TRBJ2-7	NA	TGTGCCAGCAGCCGTTTTGGGGGGGCCGAGCAGTACTTC	CASSRFGGAEQYF
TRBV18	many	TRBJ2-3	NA	TGTGCCAGCTCACGTGGGGGGACGAGGACAGATACGCAGTATTTT	CASSRGGTRTDTQYF
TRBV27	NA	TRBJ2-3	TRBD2	TGTGCCAGCAGTTCACTAGCGGGAAGCACAGATACGCAGTATTTT	CASSSLAGSTDTQYF
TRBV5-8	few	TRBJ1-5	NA	TGTGCCAGCAGCTTTAAGTCGGGAGCAAGCAATCAGCCCCAGCATTTT	CASSFKSGASNQPQHF
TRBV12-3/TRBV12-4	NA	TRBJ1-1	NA	TGTGCCAGCAGTCTGATTAACCCAGGCACTGAAGCTTTCTTT	CASSLINPGTEAFF
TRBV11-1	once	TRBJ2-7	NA	TGTGTCAGAAGCTTACAGGGCCTAAACTCCTACGAGCAGTACTTC	CVRSLQGLNSYEQYF
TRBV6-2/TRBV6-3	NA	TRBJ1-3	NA	TGTGCCAGCAGTTACTCTGGTTCTGGAAACACCATATATTTT	CASSYSGSGNTIYF
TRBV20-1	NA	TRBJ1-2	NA	TGCAGTGCTAGAGACACCGGGTCCTCTTCTGGCTACACCTTC	CSARDTGSSSGYTF
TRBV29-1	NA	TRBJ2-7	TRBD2	TGCAGCGTTGGGACTAGCGAATACGAGCAGTACTTC	CSVGTSEYEQYF
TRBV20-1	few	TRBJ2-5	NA	TGCAGTGCTAACCCCGGGACAAAACAAGAGACCCAGTACTTC	CSANPGTKQETQYF
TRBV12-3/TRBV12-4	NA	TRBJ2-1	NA	TGTGCCAGCAAACTTGGGCGGGACATCCTCTACAATGATCAGTCCTTC	CASKLGRDILYNDQSF
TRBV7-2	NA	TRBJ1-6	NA	TGTGCCAGCAGCCCCTTCGGTCCACCCCTCCACTTT	CASSPFGPPLHF
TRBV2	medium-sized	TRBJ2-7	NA	TGTGCCAGCAGTCAAGGGACAATCGAGCAGTACTTC	CASSQGTIEQYF
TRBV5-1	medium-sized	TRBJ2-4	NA	TGCGCCAGCAGCCCCATGGGGGGCCAAAACATTCAGTACTTC	CASSPMGGQNIQYF
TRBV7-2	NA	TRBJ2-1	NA	TGTGCCAGCAGCTTAACAGCGGAGAGCTCCTACAATGAGCAGTTCTTC	CASSLTAESSYNEQFF
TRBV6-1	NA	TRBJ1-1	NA	TGTGCCAGCTGTCGGACCCGACAGCCCAACACTGAAGCTTTCTTT	CASCRTRQPNTEAFF
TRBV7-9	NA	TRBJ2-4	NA	TGTGCCAGCAGCTCCACAGCGGATTATCAGAACATTCAGTACTTC	CASSSTADYQNIQYF
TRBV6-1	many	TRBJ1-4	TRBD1	TGTGCCAGTAGGACAGGGGGCGGTAATGAAAAACTGTTTTTT	CASRTGGGNEKLFF
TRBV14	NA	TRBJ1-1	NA	TGTGCCAGCAGCCACGCAGGGAAGAACACTGAAGCTTTCTTT	CASSHAGKNTEAFF
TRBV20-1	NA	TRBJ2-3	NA	TGCAGTGCCCGGGGGGATCGGGGGCAGGCGACAGATACGCAGTATTTT	CSARGDRGQATDTQYF
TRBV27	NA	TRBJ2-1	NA	TGTGCCAGCGGGGGGGGCCATGAGCAGTTCTTC	CASGGGHEQFF
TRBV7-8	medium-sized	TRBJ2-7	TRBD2	TGTGCCAGCAGCTCCGGACTAGCGGGAGGATTCGCCTACGAGCAGTACTTC	CASSSGLAGGFAYEQYF